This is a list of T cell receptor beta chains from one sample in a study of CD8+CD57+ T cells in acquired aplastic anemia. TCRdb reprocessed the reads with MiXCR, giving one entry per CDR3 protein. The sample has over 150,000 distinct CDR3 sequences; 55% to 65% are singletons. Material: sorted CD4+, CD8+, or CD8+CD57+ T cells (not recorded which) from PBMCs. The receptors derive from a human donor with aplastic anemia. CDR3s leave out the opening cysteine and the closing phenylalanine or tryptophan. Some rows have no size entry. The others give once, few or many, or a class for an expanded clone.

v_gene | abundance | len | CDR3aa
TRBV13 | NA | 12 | ASSPPGGSSPLH
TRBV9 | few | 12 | ASSVVGGTDTQY
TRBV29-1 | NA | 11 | SVGSGRAREQY
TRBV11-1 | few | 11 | ASSREGQGGYT
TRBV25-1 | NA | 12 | ASRGLASTDTQY
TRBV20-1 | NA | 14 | SARAHSGGSNQPQH
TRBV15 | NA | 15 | ATSIMDGRASYETQY
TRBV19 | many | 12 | ASSKPPEPHGYT
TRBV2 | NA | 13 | ASFSQGAEDTEAF
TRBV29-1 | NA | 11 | SVEDVGEYGYT
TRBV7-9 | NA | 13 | ASSPGVQAKNIQY
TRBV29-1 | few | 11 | SVALGPSYEQY
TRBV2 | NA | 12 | ASSVEDTGSHLH
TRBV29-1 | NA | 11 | SAGDRTTDTQY
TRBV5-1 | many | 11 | ASSRTGPYEQY
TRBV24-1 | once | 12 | ATSGRRGTGELF
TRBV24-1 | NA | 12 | ATSDRELRDEQF
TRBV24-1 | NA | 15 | ATSDGTGLSGANVLT
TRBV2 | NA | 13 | ASSLYGTSTYGYT
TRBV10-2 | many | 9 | ASSDGLGYT
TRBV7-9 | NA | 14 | ASSLYTDVYNSPLH
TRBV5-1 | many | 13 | ASSFQIGSSYEQY
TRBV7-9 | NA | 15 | ASSQIGTLEGNTEAF
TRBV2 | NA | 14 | ASYLPPQGGYSPLH
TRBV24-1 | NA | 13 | ATSDSTGHDHEQY
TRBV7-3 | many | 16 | ASSPWTSGGVAYNEQF
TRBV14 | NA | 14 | ASSQARTTYNSPLH
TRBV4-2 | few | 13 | ASSQEVGGNQPQH
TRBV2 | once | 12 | ATFDSLEGSGYT
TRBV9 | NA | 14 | ASSVGGGRTNEKLF
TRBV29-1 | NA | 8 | SHSGLEQF
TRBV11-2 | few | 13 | ASSTLAGARDTQY
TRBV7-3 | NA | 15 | ASSSWTSGDSQETQY
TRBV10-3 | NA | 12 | AITRGGGAYEQY
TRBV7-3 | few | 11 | ASSLDGSDTQY
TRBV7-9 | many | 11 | ASSWGTGNGYT
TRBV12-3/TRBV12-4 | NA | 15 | ASSSSRDTPEHRGAV
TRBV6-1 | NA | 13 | ALGSSGSLNYGYT
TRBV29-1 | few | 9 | SVQDYGELF
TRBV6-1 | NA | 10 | ASSDPNYEQY
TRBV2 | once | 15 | ASRPLVSGSSYNEQF
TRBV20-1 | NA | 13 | SANGQGALGTEAF
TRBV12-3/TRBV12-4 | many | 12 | ASSAGTVNTEAF
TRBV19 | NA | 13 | ASSVQDRVNSPLH
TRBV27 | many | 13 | ASREGLSSYNEQF
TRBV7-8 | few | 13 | ASSPGTSMANEQF
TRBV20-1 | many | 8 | SARVHGYT
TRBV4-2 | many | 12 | ASSSHSGNQPQH
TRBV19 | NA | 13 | ASSSGQGAHTEAF
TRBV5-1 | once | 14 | ASSLEQTNYGYTIY
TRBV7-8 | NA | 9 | ASSLGLEAF